This TCR beta chain comes out of a study of blood T cell repertoires in COVID-19 (dated by TCRdb to about 2020). About the full investigation: Samples from collaborators originated in the United States, Italy and Spain and spanned both the acute and convalescent phases of COVID-19. The prospective study material was composed of cDNA or gDNA derived from T cells, B-cell-depleted T cells, or PBMCs. The dataset comprised deeply sampled blood TCRbeta repertoires from subjects exposed to, actively infected with, or recovered from COVID-19. A freely available public database, intended as a resource for researchers studying the immune response to SARS-CoV-2, is where the repertoires were released. The samples were drawn from two sources: the first 160 participants of the ongoing ImmuneRACE study, and about 1,300 subjects contributed by 6 global collaborators. Sample metadata almost always included a de-identified subject ID, COVID-19 status, age in years and sex. Where HLA class I and class II types were available, the types were taken from metadata supplied by the sample provider, not from assay-based typing.

Relative to germline, V is missing 4 bases and J is missing 7 bases, with 3 bases of the junction outside any gene match. CDR3 length: 12 amino acids, cysteine to phenylalanine. The sequence is cut down to CDR3 DNA, 36 bases in frame from base 1. The germline V gene (reference sequence) yields SGHKS for CDR1 and YYEKEE for CDR2. TCRbeta CDR3 regions were amplified from genomic DNA by means of the immunoSEQ Assay, a bias-controlled multiplex PCR. On the study's bioinformatics: Nucleated cell counts per sample were estimated from amplification of reference gene primers within the assay. To quantify the absolute abundance of each unique TCRbeta CDR3 rearrangement, sequence reads were collapsed and filtered. Productive Simpson clonality was computed per sample as the square root of Simpson's diversity index over productive rearrangements. The table comes from immuneACCESS by way of TCRdb, which keeps in-frame sequences with V and J called. Part of the clones is missing from these tables; in studies checked, under half for an unresolved V gene and the rest for unknown reasons. The DNA gave D and trimming, while V, J and clone size come from that table. The sample contains about 190,000 clones, about 90% of them found a single time. The ten most abundant clones make up about 1.7% of the sample.

Whole blood was collected in K2EDTA tubes by collaborating institutions according to the institutions' own protocols. For TCRbeta analysis, collaborator samples were shipped as frozen whole blood, as isolated PBMCs, or as DNA extracted from either sample type. The paper's findings and limits, for the study overall: The amount of clinical and demographic metadata varied by source and participant and was provided uncurated.

Comment on this clone: This receptor's antigen is unknown. Base quality data are lacking; no much larger clone is found one base away.

The TCR was taken from a man aged 18 to 35 with active or convalescent COVID-19. Sequenced: peripheral blood. The chain is assembled from TRBV5-5 and TRBJ1-2, with 8 middle bases fitting TRBD1. In nucleotide form, the sequence is TGTGCCAGCAGCCGACAGGGGTTTGGCTACACCTTC. It is translated as CASSRQGFGYTF.